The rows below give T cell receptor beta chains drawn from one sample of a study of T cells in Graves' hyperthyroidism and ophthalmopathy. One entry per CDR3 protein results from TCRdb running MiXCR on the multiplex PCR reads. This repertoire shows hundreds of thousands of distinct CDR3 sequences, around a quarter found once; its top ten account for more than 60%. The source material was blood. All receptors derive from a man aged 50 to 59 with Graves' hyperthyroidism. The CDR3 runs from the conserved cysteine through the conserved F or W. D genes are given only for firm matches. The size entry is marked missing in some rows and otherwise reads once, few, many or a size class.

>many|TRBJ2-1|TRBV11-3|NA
CASSLVLDYPYNEQFF
TGTGCCAGCAGCTTAGTTTTGGACTACCCATACAATGAGCAGTTCTTC
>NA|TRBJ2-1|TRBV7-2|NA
CASSTRARGLTYNEQFF
TGTGCCAGCAGCACCCGGGCGCGGGGCCTCACCTACAATGAGCAGTTCTTC
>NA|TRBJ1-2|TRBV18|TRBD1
CASSPDRDGAGYTF
TGTGCCAGCTCACCGGACAGGGATGGCGCTGGCTACACCTTC
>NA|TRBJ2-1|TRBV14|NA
CASSGYRSDEQFF
TGTGCCAGCTCCGGGTACAGGTCCGACGAGCAGTTCTTC
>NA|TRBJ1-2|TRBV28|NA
CASSLLGWGYTF
TGTGCCAGCAGTTTACTGGGTTGGGGCTACACCTTC
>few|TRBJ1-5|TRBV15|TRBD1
CATSRGGDRVNQPQHF
TGTGCCACCAGCAGGGGTGGGGACAGGGTCAATCAGCCCCAGCATTTT
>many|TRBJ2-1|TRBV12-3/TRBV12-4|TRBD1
CASSSRGTGGLNEQFF
TGTGCCAGCAGTTCGAGAGGGACAGGGGGATTGAATGAGCAGTTCTTC
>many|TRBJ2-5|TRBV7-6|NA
CASSLEVGGQETQYF
TGTGCCAGCAGCTTAGAAGTGGGGGGACAAGAGACCCAGTACTTC
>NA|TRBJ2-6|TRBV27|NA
CASRSPRVFSGANVLTF
TGTGCCAGCAGATCCCCCCGGGTCTTCTCTGGGGCCAACGTCCTGACTTTC
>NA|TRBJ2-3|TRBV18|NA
CASSLLLLDGPQGDTQYF
TGTGCCAGCTCACTTCTTCTACTGGACGGGCCCCAAGGAGATACGCAGTATTTT
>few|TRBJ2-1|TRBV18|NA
CASSPIRDNSYNEQFF
TGTGCCAGCTCACCCATCCGGGACAACTCCTACAATGAGCAGTTCTTC
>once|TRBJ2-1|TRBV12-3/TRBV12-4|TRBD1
CASSPGQGTYEQFF
TGTGCCAGCAGTCCGGGACAGGGAACCTACGAGCAGTTCTTC
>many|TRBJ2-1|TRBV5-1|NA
CASSSVTDNEQFF
TGCGCCAGCAGCTCCGTTACCGACAATGAGCAGTTCTTC
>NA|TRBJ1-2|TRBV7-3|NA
CASSSVPGRDYGYTF
TGTGCCAGCAGCTCGGTCCCGGGACGGGACTATGGCTACACCTTC
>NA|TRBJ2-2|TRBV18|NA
CASSPGPTGELFF
TGTGCCAGCTCACCAGGGCCCACCGGGGAGCTGTTTTTT
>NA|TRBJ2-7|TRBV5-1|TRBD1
CASSLGQGALYEQYF
TGCGCCAGCAGCTTAGGACAGGGGGCTCTCTACGAGCAGTACTTC
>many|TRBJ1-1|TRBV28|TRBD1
CASTPPDSGGTEAFF
TGTGCCAGCACCCCTCCTGATTCAGGGGGCACTGAAGCTTTCTTT
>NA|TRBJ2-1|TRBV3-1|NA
CASSQDIESNEQFF
TGTGCCAGCAGCCAAGATATAGAGAGCAATGAGCAGTTCTTC
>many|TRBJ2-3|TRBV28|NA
CASSGAGGTDTQYF
TGTGCCAGCAGTGGTGCAGGGGGGACAGATACGCAGTATTTT
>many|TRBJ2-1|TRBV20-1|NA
CSASGKGYNEQFF
TGCAGTGCTAGCGGCAAAGGATACAATGAGCAGTTCTTC
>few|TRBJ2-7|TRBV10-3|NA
CAISHTTPEQYF
TGTGCCATCAGCCACACCACCCCCGAGCAGTACTTC
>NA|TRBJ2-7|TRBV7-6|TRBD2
CASSFSSGPYEQYF
TGTGCCAGCAGCTTCTCTAGCGGTCCCTACGAGCAGTACTTC
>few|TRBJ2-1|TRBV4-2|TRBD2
CASRGQGTSGSNEQFF
TGTGCCAGCAGGGGCCAGGGGACTAGCGGGAGCAATGAGCAGTTCTTC
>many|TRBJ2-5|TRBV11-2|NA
CASNPQRWVQETQYF
TGTGCCAGCAACCCCCAGAGGTGGGTCCAAGAGACCCAGTACTTC
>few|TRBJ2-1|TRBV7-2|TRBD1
CASSQRDSSEQFF
TGTGCCAGCAGCCAAAGGGACAGCAGTGAGCAGTTCTTC
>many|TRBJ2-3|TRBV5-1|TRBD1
CASSLRQGADTQYF
TGCGCCAGCAGCTTACGACAGGGGGCAGATACGCAGTATTTT
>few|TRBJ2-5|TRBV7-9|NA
CASSNAAVGETQYF
TGTGCCAGCAGTAATGCCGCCGTTGGCGAGACCCAGTACTTC
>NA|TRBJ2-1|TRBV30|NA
CAWTQIQVNEQFF
TGTGCCTGGACCCAAATCCAGGTGAATGAGCAGTTCTTC
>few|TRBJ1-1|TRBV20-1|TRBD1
CSAGTGGTEAFF
TGCAGTGCCGGGACAGGGGGGACTGAAGCTTTCTTT
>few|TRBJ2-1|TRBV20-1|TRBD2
CSATTTSGRLREQFF
TGCAGTGCGACAACTACTAGCGGGAGGCTTCGAGAGCAGTTCTTC
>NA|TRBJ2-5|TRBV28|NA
CASSPPGSIYF
TGTGCCAGCAGTCCCCCGGGAAGTATATACTTC
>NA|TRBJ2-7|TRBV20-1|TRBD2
CSARVRRGGPYEQYF
TGCAGTGCTAGAGTCAGGAGGGGAGGGCCCTACGAGCAGTACTTC
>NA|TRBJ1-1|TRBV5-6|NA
CASRGREDTEAFF
TGTGCCAGCAGGGGGAGGGAGGACACTGAAGCTTTCTTT
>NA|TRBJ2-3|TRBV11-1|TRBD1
CASSLEGQGADTQYF
TGTGCCAGCAGCTTAGAGGGACAGGGAGCAGATACGCAGTATTTT
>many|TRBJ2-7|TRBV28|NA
CASSLSPGEQYF
TGTGCCAGCAGTTTATCGCCGGGCGAGCAGTACTTC
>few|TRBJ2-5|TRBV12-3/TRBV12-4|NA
CASSLRAGSETQYF
TGTGCCAGCAGTTTAAGGGCAGGATCAGAGACCCAGTACTTC
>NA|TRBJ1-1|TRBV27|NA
CASSSLGTENTEAFF
TGTGCCAGCAGTTCCCTCGGGACGGAGAACACTGAAGCTTTCTTT
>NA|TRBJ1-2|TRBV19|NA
CASKIRQGQPLHYGYTF
TGTGCCAGTAAAATTCGTCAGGGGCAACCCCTTCACTATGGCTACACCTTC
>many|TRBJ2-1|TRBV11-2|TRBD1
CASSRTGNYNEQFF
TGTGCCAGCAGCCGGACAGGGAACTACAATGAGCAGTTCTTC